These T cell receptor beta chains were read from a single sample in a study of early T cells in non-severe SARS-CoV-2 infection. TCRdb recomputed calls from the 5' RACE reads with MiXCR, one row per CDR3 protein. The data hold 100,000 to 150,000 distinct CDR3 sequences, with 14% to 15% observed a single time. Source material: whole blood. The receptors here all came from an adult who was a healthcare worker with PCR-confirmed SARS-CoV-2 infection or an uninfected control (not recorded which). Both conserved end residues are part of each CDR3. The order of the fields is J gene, clone size, V gene, D gene, CDR3 DNA, CDR3 protein. D genes are given only for firm matches. Only some rows state a clone size, as once, few, many or a class for expanded clones.

TRBJ1-5,few,TRBV2,.,TGTGCCAGCATGCGGGGGGCAGGCAATCAGCCCCAGCATTTT,CASMRGAGNQPQHF
TRBJ1-6,few,TRBV14,.,TGTGCCAGCAGCCTGACTGAGAATTCACCCCTCCACTTT,CASSLTENSPLHF
TRBJ2-1,.,TRBV4-1,TRBD1,TGCGCCAGCAGCCAAGTAGGAGGACAGGGTGGCTCGCAGTTCTTC,CASSQVGGQGGSQFF
TRBJ1-1,.,TRBV29-1,.,TGCAGCGTTGGCTTTTATCCCGAAGCTTTCTTT,CSVGFYPEAFF
TRBJ2-4,many,TRBV20-1,.,TGCAGTGCTAGAGGACAGGAAAACATTCAGTACTTC,CSARGQENIQYF
TRBJ2-1,few,TRBV5-1,.,TGCGCCAGCAGCTTGAGGGCCAGCGAGAGCTACAATGAGCAGTTCTTC,CASSLRASESYNEQFF
TRBJ1-1,few,TRBV5-5,.,TGTGCCAGCAGCTTGGCCCACCATGAAGCTTTCTTT,CASSLAHHEAFF
TRBJ2-3,few,TRBV6-2/TRBV6-3,.,TGTGCCATAGGGGCCTCACAGATATCCACAGATACGCAGTATTTT,CAIGASQISTDTQYF
TRBJ1-2,few,TRBV3-1,.,TGTGCCAGCAGCCACTGGACCCAAATCGATGGCTACACCTTC,CASSHWTQIDGYTF
TRBJ2-5,few,TRBV7-4,.,TGTGCCAGCAGCCCCTGGGGGAGTCAAGAGACCCAGTACTTC,CASSPWGSQETQYF
TRBJ2-1,.,TRBV11-2,.,TGTGCCAGCAGCTTTTTGGAGACGACGGGCTACAATGAGCAGTTCTTC,CASSFLETTGYNEQFF
TRBJ1-1,.,TRBV10-3,.,TGTGCCATCAGTGGGGGTATGAACACTGAAGCTTTCTTT,CAISGGMNTEAFF
TRBJ2-7,.,TRBV3-1,TRBD2,TGTGCCAGCAGCCCGCGGGACTACTCCTACGAGCAGTACTTC,CASSPRDYSYEQYF
TRBJ2-1,many,TRBV10-3,TRBD2,TGTGCCATCAGTGAGTCTTCCGGGCGGGGGGCCTACAATGAGCAGTTCTTC,CAISESSGRGAYNEQFF
TRBJ1-1,.,TRBV30,TRBD1,TGTGCCTGGAATCGACAGGGAGGCACTGAAGCTTTCTTT,CAWNRQGGTEAFF
TRBJ2-3,.,TRBV4-1,TRBD1,TGCGCCAGCAGCCTCGGGACAGCCACAGATACGCAGTATTTT,CASSLGTATDTQYF
TRBJ2-4,many,TRBV5-6,.,TGTGCCAGCAGCGACGGCGGGATGCTGTACTTC,CASSDGGMLYF
TRBJ1-1,.,TRBV4-1,.,TGCGCCAGCAGCCCTAGTGGTACTGAAGCTTTCTTT,CASSPSGTEAFF
TRBJ2-7,few,TRBV20-1,.,TGCAGTGCTAGACAGGGGTCAATGACCTACGAGCAGTACTTC,CSARQGSMTYEQYF
TRBJ1-2,few,TRBV7-2,.,TGTGCCAGCAGCTTATCCGGGCCGAGTGGTGGCTACACCTTC,CASSLSGPSGGYTF
TRBJ2-3,.,TRBV30,TRBD2,TGTGCCTGGGAGGGTAGCGGGGGGCCTCCAGATACGCAGTATTTT,CAWEGSGGPPDTQYF
TRBJ1-4,.,TRBV20-1,.,TGCAGTGCTGCCCAGGGAGCCGGGAATGAAAAACTGTTTTTT,CSAAQGAGNEKLFF
TRBJ2-1,.,TRBV30,TRBD2,TGTGCCTGGAGTAGGGGACTAGCGGGGGGCTACAATGAGCAGTTCTTC,CAWSRGLAGGYNEQFF
TRBJ1-4,.,TRBV9,.,TGTGCCAGCAGCGTGACAGCCACTAATGAAAAACTGTTTTTT,CASSVTATNEKLFF
TRBJ1-1,many,TRBV5-6,.,TGTGCCAGCAGCTCCATTTCCGACATGGGGGCTGGATGGACTGAAGCTTTCTTT,CASSSISDMGAGWTEAFF
TRBJ2-7,.,TRBV3-1,.,TGTGCCAGCAGCCACTCCCGCTACGAGCAGTACTTC,CASSHSRYEQYF
TRBJ2-5,many,TRBV12-3/TRBV12-4,.,TGTGCCAGCAGCTTAAAAGAGACCCAGTACTTC,CASSLKETQYF
TRBJ1-5,few,TRBV15,.,TGTGCCACCAGCAGAGAAAGTCCCCGGGTGAGCAATCAGCCCCAGCATTTT,CATSRESPRVSNQPQHF
TRBJ1-2,many,TRBV20-1,.,TGCAGTGCTGAGACCCTGAGTTTTGGTGACTATGGCTACACCTTC,CSAETLSFGDYGYTF
TRBJ2-7,.,TRBV29-1,.,TGCAGCGTTGAAAGTCGGGGCGACGAGCAGTACTTC,CSVESRGDEQYF
TRBJ2-2,.,TRBV12-3/TRBV12-4,TRBD1,TGTGCCAGCAGTCACGACAGGGCGAACACCGGGGAGCTGTTTTTT,CASSHDRANTGELFF
TRBJ1-4,few,TRBV11-2,TRBD1,TGTGCCAGCAGCCTCGACAGGGGGCTGAAAGAAAAACTGTTTTTT,CASSLDRGLKEKLFF
TRBJ1-2,few,TRBV19,.,TGTGCCAGTAGTATCCGGGGGGGACCCTATGGCTACACCTTC,CASSIRGGPYGYTF
TRBJ2-5,few,TRBV11-2,TRBD2,TGTGCCAGCAGCTCTAGCGGGGGTCAAGAGACCCAGTACTTC,CASSSSGGQETQYF
TRBJ1-4,few,TRBV7-9,TRBD1,TGTGCCAGCAGTGGCCGTAGGACAGGTTTAAATGAAAAACTGTTTTTT,CASSGRRTGLNEKLFF
TRBJ1-2,.,TRBV7-9,TRBD1,TGTGCCAGCAGCTTAGACAGGGGTCGGGCGGATGGCTACACCTTC,CASSLDRGRADGYTF
TRBJ2-7,.,TRBV3-1,.,TGTGCCAGCAGCCAGTCGACTAGTCGGCATCAGTACTTC,CASSQSTSRHQYF
TRBJ2-3,.,TRBV7-3,.,TGTGCCAGCAGCTTTGGTGGCACTCGAACGGATACGCAGTATTTT,CASSFGGTRTDTQYF
TRBJ2-1,many,TRBV24-1,.,TGTGCCACCAGTGATCGTTCGCAGGTGCTCGGGTATGAGCAGTTCTTC,CATSDRSQVLGYEQFF
TRBJ2-2,many,TRBV2,TRBD2,TGTGCCAGCAAAGAATCTAGCGGGGGAGGCGGGGAGCTGTTTTTT,CASKESSGGGGELFF
TRBJ1-6,.,TRBV6-5,.,TGTGCCAGCAGTTCAGTAGTTGATTCACCCCTCCACTTT,CASSSVVDSPLHF
TRBJ1-2,.,TRBV27,.,TGTGCCAGCAGCTCCAATCTCGGGCACGGCTACACCTTC,CASSSNLGHGYTF
TRBJ2-6,few,TRBV19,.,TGTGCCAGTAGTGCCCGACAGTACTCTGGGGCCAACGTCCTGACTTTC,CASSARQYSGANVLTF